This is a list of T cell receptor beta chains from one sample in a study of cytotoxic CD8 clonotypes in ibrutinib-treated CLL. TCRdb's copy holds only in-frame clones and misses some; the assay was immunoSEQ multiplex PCR. The profile shows about 97,000 clones, 77% of them singletons. The sequenced sample was PBMCs, obtained after 24 months of ibrutinib treatment. These receptors were taken from a human donor with chronic lymphocytic leukemia. Each CDR3 is given with its conserved first and last residue. The order of the fields is clone size, V gene, D gene, J gene, CDR3 DNA, CDR3 protein. D genes are given only for firm matches. The size of a clone is reported for some rows only, either as once, few or many, or as a class for expanded clones.

few	TRBV10-1	.	TRBJ2-7	TGCGCCAGCAGTCCAGGTGGGGGCTACGAGCAGTACTTC	CASSPGGGYEQYF
.	TRBV18	.	TRBJ2-7	TGTGCCAGCTCACCTTCGGATGCACCCTACGAGCAGTACTTC	CASSPSDAPYEQYF
.	TRBV6-6	.	TRBJ1-1	TGTGCCAGCAGTTACTCGTTGATGAACACTGAAGCTTTCTTT	CASSYSLMNTEAFF
many	TRBV15	TRBD2	TRBJ2-5	TGTGCCACCAGCAGGGAACTAGCGGGAGTTGTAGAGACCCAGTACTTC	CATSRELAGVVETQYF
few	TRBV6-1	.	TRBJ2-7	TGTGCCAGCAAGCGCGAACCTCGCTCCTACGAGCAGTACTTC	CASKREPRSYEQYF
.	TRBV25-1	TRBD1	TRBJ1-1	TGTGCCAGCAGTGAGACAGGGTTTGCCACTGAAGCTTTCTTT	CASSETGFATEAFF
.	TRBV19	.	TRBJ1-5	TGTGCCAGTAGTATCCCAACAGGGAACCAGCCCCAGCATTTT	CASSIPTGNQPQHF
.	TRBV4-1	.	TRBJ2-7	TGCGCCAGCAGCCAAGACGGAGTGCGGAACTACGAGCAGTACTTC	CASSQDGVRNYEQYF
few	TRBV19	.	TRBJ1-5	TGTGCCAGTAGCGGGACATTTAGCAATCAGCCCCAGCATTTT	CASSGTFSNQPQHF
.	TRBV9	TRBD1	TRBJ1-4	TGTGCCAGCAGCGGGGACAGGGAGGTTGGAAAACTGTTTTTT	CASSGDREVGKLFF